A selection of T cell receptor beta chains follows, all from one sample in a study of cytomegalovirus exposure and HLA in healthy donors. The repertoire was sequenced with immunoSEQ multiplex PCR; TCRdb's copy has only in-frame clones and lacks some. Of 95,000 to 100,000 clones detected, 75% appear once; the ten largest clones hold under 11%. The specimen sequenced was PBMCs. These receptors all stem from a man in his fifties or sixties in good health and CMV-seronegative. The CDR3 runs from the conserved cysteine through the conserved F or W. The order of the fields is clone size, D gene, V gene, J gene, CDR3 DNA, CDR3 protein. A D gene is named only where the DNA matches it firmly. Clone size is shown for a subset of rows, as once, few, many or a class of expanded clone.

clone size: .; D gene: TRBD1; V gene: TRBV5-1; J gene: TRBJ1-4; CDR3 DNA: TGCGCCAGCAGCTTCCGAAGTCCCGGGACAGGGGGCACTAATGAAAAACTGTTTTTT; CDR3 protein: CASSFRSPGTGGTNEKLFF
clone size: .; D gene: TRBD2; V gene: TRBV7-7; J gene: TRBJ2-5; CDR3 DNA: TGTGCTAGCAGCTTAGGTACTAGCGGTCAAGAGACCCAGTACTTC; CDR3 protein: CASSLGTSGQETQYF
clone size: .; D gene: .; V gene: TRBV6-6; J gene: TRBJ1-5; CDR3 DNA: TGTGCCAGCAGTTACTTTGGAACGGGAAATCAGCCCCAGCATTTT; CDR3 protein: CASSYFGTGNQPQHF
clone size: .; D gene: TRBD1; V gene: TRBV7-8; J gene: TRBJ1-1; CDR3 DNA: TGTGCCAGCAGCTTAGGGAGACAGGGGGAAGCTTTCTTT; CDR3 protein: CASSLGRQGEAFF
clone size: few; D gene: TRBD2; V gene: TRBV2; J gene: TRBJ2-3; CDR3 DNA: TGTGCCAGCAGTCCCAGGACTAGCAACACAGATACGCAGTATTTT; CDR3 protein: CASSPRTSNTDTQYF
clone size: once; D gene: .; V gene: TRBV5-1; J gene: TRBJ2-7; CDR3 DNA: TGCGCCAGCAGCTTGGTAGGGACAGGTTCAGCGGGAAGCTACGAGCAGTACTTC; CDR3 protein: CASSLVGTGSAGSYEQYF
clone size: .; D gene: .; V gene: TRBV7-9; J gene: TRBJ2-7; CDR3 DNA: TGTGCCAGCAGCCACACCACAGGGACGTCCTACGAGCAGTACTTC; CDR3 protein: CASSHTTGTSYEQYF
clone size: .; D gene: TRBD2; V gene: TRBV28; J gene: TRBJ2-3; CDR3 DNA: TGTGCCAGCAGTACCATAGCGGGGTCATACACAGATACGCAGTATTTT; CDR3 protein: CASSTIAGSYTDTQYF
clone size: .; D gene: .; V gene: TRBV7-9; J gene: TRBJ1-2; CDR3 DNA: TGTGCCAGCAGCAAACAGGGAGTTGGGTCGCATGGCTACACCTTC; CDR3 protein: CASSKQGVGSHGYTF
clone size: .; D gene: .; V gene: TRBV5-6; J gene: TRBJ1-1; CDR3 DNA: TGTGCCAGCAGCTTTTTACTAGCTGAAGCTTTCTTT; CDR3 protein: CASSFLLAEAFF
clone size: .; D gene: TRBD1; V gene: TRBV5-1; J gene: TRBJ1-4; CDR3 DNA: TGCGCCAGCAGCTTCGGGACAGTGGATGAAAAACTGTTTTTT; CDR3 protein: CASSFGTVDEKLFF
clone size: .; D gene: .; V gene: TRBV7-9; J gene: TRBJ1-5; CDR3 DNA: TGTGCCAGCAGCCCCGCGGGAGATCAGCCCCAGCATTTT; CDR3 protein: CASSPAGDQPQHF
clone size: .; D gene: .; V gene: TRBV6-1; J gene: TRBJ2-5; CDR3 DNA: TGTGCCAGCAGTGTTGCGGGGGCCCGAGAGACCCAGTACTTC; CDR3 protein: CASSVAGARETQYF
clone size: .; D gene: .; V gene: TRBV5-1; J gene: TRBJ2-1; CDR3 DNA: TGCGCCAGCAGCCCCGCGGACACTTACAATGAGCAGTTCTTC; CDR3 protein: CASSPADTYNEQFF
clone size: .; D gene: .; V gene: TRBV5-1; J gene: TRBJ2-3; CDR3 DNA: TGCGCCAGCAGCTTGGCCGGGAAAAGCACAGATACGCAGTATTTT; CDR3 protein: CASSLAGKSTDTQYF
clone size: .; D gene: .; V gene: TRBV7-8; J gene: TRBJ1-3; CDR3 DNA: TGTGCCAGCAGCTTAAGACTGATCCCGTCTGGAAACGCCATATATTTT; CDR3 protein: CASSLRLIPSGNAIYF
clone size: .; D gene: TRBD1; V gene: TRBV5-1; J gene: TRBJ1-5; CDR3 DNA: TGCGCCAGCAGCCTGGACAGGAATCAGCCCCAGCATTTT; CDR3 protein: CASSLDRNQPQHF
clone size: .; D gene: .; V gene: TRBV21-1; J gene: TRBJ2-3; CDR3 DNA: TGTGCCAGCAGCACAGGGACAGGCGGGACAGATACGCAGTATTTT; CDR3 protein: CASSTGTGGTDTQYF
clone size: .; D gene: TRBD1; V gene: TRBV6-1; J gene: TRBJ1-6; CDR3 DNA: TGTGCCAGCGGATTCCGGGACAGGGCGAATTCACCCCTCCACTTT; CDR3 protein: CASGFRDRANSPLHF
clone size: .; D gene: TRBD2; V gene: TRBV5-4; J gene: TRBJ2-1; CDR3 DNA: TGTGCCAGCAGCTTCCAGCGGGGTTACAATGAGCAGTTCTTC; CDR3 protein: CASSFQRGYNEQFF
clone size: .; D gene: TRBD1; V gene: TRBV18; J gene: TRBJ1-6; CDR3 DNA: TGTGCCAGCTCAACCCGGGACAGGGCCTATAATTCACCCCTCCACTTT; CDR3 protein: CASSTRDRAYNSPLHF
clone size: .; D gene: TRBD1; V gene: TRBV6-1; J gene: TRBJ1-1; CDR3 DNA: TGTGCCAGCCTGGCCCCAGGGGGCAGCGCTTTCTTT; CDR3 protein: CASLAPGGSAFF
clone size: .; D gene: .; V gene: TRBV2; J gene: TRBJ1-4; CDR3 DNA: TGTGCCAGCATGGCAGGGGCTAATGAAAAACTGTTTTTT; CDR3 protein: CASMAGANEKLFF
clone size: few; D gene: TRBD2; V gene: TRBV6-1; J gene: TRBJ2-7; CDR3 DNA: TGTGCCAGCCGGGACTATACCACTGGAGAGCAGTACTTC; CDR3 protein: CASRDYTTGEQYF
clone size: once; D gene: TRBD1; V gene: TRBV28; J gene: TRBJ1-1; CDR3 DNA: TGTGCCAGCAGTTTCGGGACAGGGGGCGGATCTTCCCTACGAAACGCTGAAGCTTTCTTT; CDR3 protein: CASSFGTGGGSSLRNAEAFF
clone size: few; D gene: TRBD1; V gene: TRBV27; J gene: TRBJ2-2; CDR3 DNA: TGTGCCAGCAGTCTGACAGGGTTTGGAGGCGAGCTGTTTTTT; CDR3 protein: CASSLTGFGGELFF
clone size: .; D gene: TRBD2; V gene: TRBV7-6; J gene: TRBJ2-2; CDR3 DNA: TGTGCCAGCAGCTTAAAGGGAGGGACCGGGGAGCTGTTTTTT; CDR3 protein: CASSLKGGTGELFF
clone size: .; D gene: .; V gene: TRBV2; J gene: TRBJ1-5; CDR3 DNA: TGTGCCAGCAGTGAACGAGGATATAGCAATCAGCCCCAGCATTTT; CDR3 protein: CASSERGYSNQPQHF
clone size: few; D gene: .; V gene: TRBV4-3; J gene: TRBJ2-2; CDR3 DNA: TGCGCCAGCAGCCAAGATTTCGGGGTACGGGAGCTGTTTTTT; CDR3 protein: CASSQDFGVRELFF
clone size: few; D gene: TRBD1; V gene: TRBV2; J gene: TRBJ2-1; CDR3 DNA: TGTGCCACCAAGATGGACAGGGGGCCAAATGAGCAGTTCTTC; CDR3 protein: CATKMDRGPNEQFF
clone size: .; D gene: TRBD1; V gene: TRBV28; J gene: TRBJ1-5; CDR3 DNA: TGTGCCAGCGACAGGGTCTTGTTGGGTCAGCCCCAGCATTTT; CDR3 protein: CASDRVLLGQPQHF
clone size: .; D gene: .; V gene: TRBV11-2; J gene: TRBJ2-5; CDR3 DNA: TGTGCCAGCAGCTCCGACGGGGAGACCCAGTACTTC; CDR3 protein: CASSSDGETQYF
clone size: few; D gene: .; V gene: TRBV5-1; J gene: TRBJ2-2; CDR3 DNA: TGCGCCAGCAGCCCTAACAGGGGGGGGAACACCGGGGAGCTGTTTTTT; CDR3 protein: CASSPNRGGNTGELFF
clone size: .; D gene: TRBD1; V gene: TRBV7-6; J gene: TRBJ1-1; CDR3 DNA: TGTGCCAGCAGCCCCACGTCCGGACAGGGGATTGAAGCTTTCTTT; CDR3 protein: CASSPTSGQGIEAFF
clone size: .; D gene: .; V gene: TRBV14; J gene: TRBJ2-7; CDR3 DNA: TGTGCCAGCAGCCAAGATCGGGTCTTGGACTCTACCTACGAGCAGTACTTC; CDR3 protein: CASSQDRVLDSTYEQYF
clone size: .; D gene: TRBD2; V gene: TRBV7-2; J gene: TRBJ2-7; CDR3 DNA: TGTGCCAGCAGCTTAGCGCCGGGACTAGTGAAAAACGAGCAGTACTTC; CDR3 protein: CASSLAPGLVKNEQYF
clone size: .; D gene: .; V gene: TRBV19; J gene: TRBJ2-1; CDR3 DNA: TGTGCCAGTGGGGGGTGGCCGAGGGCGTTCTTC; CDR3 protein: CASGGWPRAFF
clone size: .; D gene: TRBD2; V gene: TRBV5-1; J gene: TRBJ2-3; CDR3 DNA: TGCGCCAGCAGCTCGTTACGGCCGGGACTAGCGGGAGCGGCAGATACGCAGTATTTT; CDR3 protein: CASSSLRPGLAGAADTQYF
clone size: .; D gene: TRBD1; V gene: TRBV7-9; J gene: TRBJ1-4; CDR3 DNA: TGTGCCAGCAGCCCCGGGACAGGGGGCGGTGAAAAACTGTTTTTT; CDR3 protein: CASSPGTGGGEKLFF
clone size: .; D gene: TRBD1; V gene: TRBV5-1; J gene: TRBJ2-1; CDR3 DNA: TGCGCCAGCAGCCCGGGACAGGGGACAATAAATGAGCAGTTCTTC; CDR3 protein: CASSPGQGTINEQFF
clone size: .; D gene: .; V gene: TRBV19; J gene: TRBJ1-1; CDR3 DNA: TGTGCCAGTAGTATAGATCCTACGGGGTTTCTTGAAGCTTTCTTT; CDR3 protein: CASSIDPTGFLEAFF
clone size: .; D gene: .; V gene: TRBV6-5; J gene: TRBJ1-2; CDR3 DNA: TGTGCCAGCAGCTCGCTAAAGACAGCTAACTATGGCTACACCTTC; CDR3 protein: CASSSLKTANYGYTF
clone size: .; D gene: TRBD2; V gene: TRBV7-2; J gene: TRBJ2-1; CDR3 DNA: TGTGCCAGCAGCTTAGGACTAGCGGGAGATGATGAGCAGTTCTTC; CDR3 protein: CASSLGLAGDDEQFF
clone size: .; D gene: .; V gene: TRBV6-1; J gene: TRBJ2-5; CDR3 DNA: TGTGCCGCAGGGCTTGTAGAGACCCAGTACTTC; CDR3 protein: CAAGLVETQYF